The 30 T cell receptor beta chains in this list originate from one sample, sequenced in a study of blood T cell repertoires in COVID-19. Generated by immunoSEQ multiplex PCR, the TCRdb table keeps only in-frame clones and is missing some. Of a few hundred thousand clones in the sample, around 88% are singletons; the top ten hold around 1.2%. The sequencing input was PBMCs or T cells enriched from blood (not recorded which). These receptor sequences come from a woman in her 40s with acute COVID-19.

J is TRBJ2-5 and V is TRBV7-2; TRBD2 is a possible D gene (6 bases). The CDR3 covers 16 residues. With 3 bases removed from V and 2 bases from J, the gap between germline ends came to 16 bases. Germline V gene lookup returns CDR1 SGHTA and CDR2 FQGNSA. CDR3 sequence: CASSFTPAGIQETQYF. CDR3 sequence (DNA): TGTGCCAGCAGCTTTACCCCAGCGGGTATACAAGAGACCCAGTACTTC.

V is TRBV20-1 and J is TRBJ2-1, with 8 bases lining up with TRBD2. V lost 3 bases to trimming and J lost 5 bases; unmatched junction nucleotides: 6. Germline V CDR1 and CDR2: DFQATT, SNEGSKA (reference sequence). The CDR3 spans 14 residues. CDR3 nucleotide sequence: TGCAGTGCTAGTGGGCGGGAGGAACACAATGAGCAGTTCTTC. It specifies CSASGREEHNEQFF.

CDR3 region: CATSVSGSSYNEQFF. The CDR3 DNA reads as TGTGCCACCAGCGTTAGCGGCAGCTCCTACAATGAGCAGTTCTTC. The V call is TRBV15, the J call TRBJ2-1; tentatively, D is TRBD2 (6 bases). The length of the CDR3 is 15 residues. V was clipped by 5 bases and J by 0 bases, with 11 bases between them. In germline, CDR1 is LNHNV, CDR2 YYDKDF (reference sequence).

The rearrangement uses TRBV9 and TRBJ1-5; 9 positions agree with TRBD1. The CDR3 sequence is 15 residues long. V dropped 4 bases and J dropped 7; count of bases not matched to a gene: 9. Germline CDR1 is SGDLS and CDR2 is YYNGEE. This CDR3 reads CASSRQGEEGQPQHF. CDR3 sequence (DNA): TGTGCCAGCAGCAGACAGGGGGAAGAAGGCCAGCCCCAGCATTTT. The variable domain in full, with the rest retrieved from reference TRBV9 and TRBJ1-5, is DSGVTQTPKHLITATGQRVTLRCSPRSGDLSVYWYQQSLDQGLQFLIQYYNGEERAKGNILERFSAQQFPDLHSELNLSSLELGDSALYFCASSRQGEEGQPQHFGDGTRLSIL.

This chain uses TRBV29-1 with TRBJ1-2; no definite D call. The germline V gene has CDR1 SQVTM and CDR2 ANQGSEA. Trimming took 2 bases from V and 4 from J, leaving 8 bases between them. CDR3 length: 12 residues. This chain's CDR3 is CSVESGGYGYTF. The CDR3 DNA is TGCAGCGTTGAATCAGGAGGCTATGGCTACACCTTC. Looking up the rest from reference TRBV29-1 and TRBJ1-2 gives the full variable domain: SAVISQKPSRDICQRGTSLTIQCQVDSQVTMMFWYRQQPGQSLTLIATANQGSEATYESGFVIDKFPISRPNLTFSTLTVSNMSPEDSSIYLCSVESGGYGYTFGSGTRLTVV.

The DNA for the CDR3 is TGTGCCAGCAGTGCCCCAGGGGAAGTCAAAAACATTCAGTACTTC. Translated, it gives CASSAPGEVKNIQYF. This chain links TRBV28 with TRBJ2-4, with a possible D match to TRBD1 (6 bases). CDR3 size: 15 residues. V was trimmed by 5 bases and J by 3 bases, leaving 14 bases between them. In germline, CDR1 is MDHEN, CDR2 SYDVKM.

The J gene is TRBJ2-3, the V gene TRBV5-5; 11 positions match TRBD1. Germline CDR1 SGHKS, CDR2 YYEKEE (reference sequence). Trimming took 4 bases from V and 2 from J; bases not matched to a gene: 6. CDR3 length: 16 amino acids. This chain's CDR3 is CASSRGTGGFTDTQYF. The CDR3 DNA reads TGTGCCAGCAGCCGCGGGACAGGGGGATTCACAGATACGCAGTATTTT.

The J gene is TRBJ2-7, the V gene TRBV11-2; 7 nucleotides match TRBD2. The CDR3 totals 15 residues. Germline V gives CDR1 SGHAT, CDR2 FQNNGV. J was trimmed by 2 bases and V by 0 bases; bases with no gene match: 4. CDR3 loop: CASSLDLSGTYEQYF. DNA for the CDR3: TGTGCCAGCAGCTTAGATCTAAGCGGGACCTACGAGCAGTACTTC.

The genes are TRBV5-1 and TRBJ1-2; 7 bases are a match to TRBD1. V was pared by 3 bases and J by 8 bases, with 13 bases of the junction left unmatched. Germline values: CDR1 SGHRS, CDR2 YFSETQ. The CDR3 length is 15 residues. CDR3 coding DNA: TGCGCCAGCAGCTACGATGGACAGGCCGTAGGGGGCTACACCTTC. Translating gives CASSYDGQAVGGYTF.

The V gene is TRBV19, the J gene TRBJ1-4; D is uncertain. CDR3 length: 12 residues. Germline V gene data show CDR1 as LNHDA and CDR2 as SQIVND (reference sequence). V was trimmed by 6 bases and J by 1 base, leaving 3 bases between them. CDR3 protein: CASSGTNEKLFF. CDR3 DNA: TGTGCCAGTAGCGGAACTAATGAAAAACTGTTTTTT.

This clone was found once. The genes are TRBV19 and TRBJ2-2; 8 bases align to TRBD1. The germline V gene encodes CDR1 LNHDA and CDR2 SQIVND (reference sequence). J lost 6 bases, V lost 7 bases, and 7 bases had no gene match. CDR3 size: 14 residues. CDR3 loop: CASTGDRRSGELFF. The CDR3 bases are TGTGCCAGTACCGGGGACAGGAGGTCCGGGGAGCTGTTTTTT.

This rearrangement joins TRBV27 to TRBJ1-2, with D possibly TRBD1 on 6 matching bases. The germline V gene has CDR1 MNHEY and CDR2 SMNVEV (reference sequence). The CDR3 has 14 residues. Trimming took off 3 bases at V and 6 bases at J, with 14 bases between the two ends. The CDR3 spells CASSLRGGRDGYTF. The CDR3, as DNA: TGTGCCAGCAGTTTGAGGGGGGGTAGGGATGGCTACACCTTC.

The genes are TRBV28 and TRBJ2-7; 11 bases align to TRBD1. The CDR3 length is 15 residues. Germline lookup yields CDR1 MDHEN and CDR2 SYDVKM. The J segment lost 5 bases and the V segment lost 5 bases, leaving 8 bases of the junction unmatched. DNA of the CDR3: TGTGCCAGCAGTAATCAGGACAGGGGGCATCACGAGCAGTACTTC. Protein: CASSNQDRGHHEQYF.

The chain has TRBV7-9 and TRBJ2-7; 13 nucleotides line up with TRBD2. J gave up 4 bases and V 5 bases, and 11 bases lay outside the gene matches. The CDR3 totals 17 residues. CDR1 and CDR2 (germline): SEHNR, FQNEAQ (reference sequence). This CDR3 reads CASSPRVGLAGLYEQYF. CDR3 DNA: TGTGCCAGCAGCCCTAGGGTGGGACTAGCGGGACTTTACGAGCAGTACTTC. The variable domain in full, with the rest retrieved from reference TRBV7-9 and TRBJ2-7, is DTGVSQNPRHKITKRGQNVTFRCDPISEHNRLYWYRQTLGQGPEFLTYFQNEAQLEKSRLLSDRFSAERPKGSFSTLEIQRTEQGDSAMYLCASSPRVGLAGLYEQYFGPGTRLTVT.

The chain recombines TRBV5-3 with TRBJ2-7; TRBD2 is a possible D gene (5 bases). TRBV5-3 carries the ORF label, with uncertain function. This CDR3 is 16 amino acids long. With 0 bases removed from V and 0 bases from J, the gap between germline ends came to 13 bases. In DNA, the CDR3 is TGTGCCAGAAGCTTGGGGCTAGCTGAAACCTCCTACGAGCAGTACGTC. It encodes CARSLGLAETSYEQYV.

This rearrangement joins TRBV3-1 (or the pseudogene TRBV3-2) to TRBJ1-1, with D perhaps TRBD1 (5 bases). V lost 3 bases and J lost 4, with 15 bases in between. The germline V gene has CDR1 LGHDT and CDR2 YNNKEL (reference sequence). The CDR3 is 15 amino acids. The CDR3 is CASSHTGRGGTEAFF. DNA of the CDR3: TGTGCCAGCAGCCACACGGGACGGGGAGGCACTGAAGCTTTCTTT.

This chain joins TRBV28 and TRBJ2-7; possibly TRBD2 for D (5 bases). This CDR3 has 14 amino acids. The germline CDR1 and CDR2 sequences are MDHEN and SYDVKM. Trimming took off 3 bases at V and 2 bases at J, with 11 bases between the two ends. CDR3 protein: CASSLGGGTYEQYF. The DNA of the CDR3 is TGTGCCAGCAGTTTGGGCGGAGGAACCTACGAGCAGTACTTC.

CDR3 sequence (DNA): TGTGCCAGCAGTTGGGCAGGGGGCAATCAGCCCCAGCATTTT. It encodes CASSWAGGNQPQHF. The V call is TRBV27, the J call TRBJ1-5, with a possible D match to TRBD1 (6 bases). The V gene lost 4 bases and the J gene lost 2 bases, with 9 bases spanning the gap. There are 14 residues in the CDR3. Germline CDR1 reads MNHEY; CDR2 reads SMNVEV (reference sequence).

This clone was seen only a few times. CDR3 sequence (DNA): TGCAGCGTTGGCGGGTACAATGAGCAGTTCTTC. Translation: CSVGGYNEQFF. The genes are TRBV29-1 and TRBJ2-1, with D possibly TRBD2 on 5 matching bases. V was cut by 4 bases and J by 4 bases, with 5 bases left in between. CDR3 size: 11 residues. Germline V lookup: CDR1 SQVTM, CDR2 ANQGSEA.

The rearrangement joins TRBV5-1 to TRBJ2-1; D not resolved. V was pared by 1 base and J by 2 bases, with 10 bases between. The V gene's germline CDR1 is SGHRS and CDR2 YFSETQ. CDR3 length: 15 amino acids. The CDR3 here is CASSLTTNPYNEQFF. For the CDR3, the DNA is TGCGCCAGCAGCTTGACTACGAACCCCTACAATGAGCAGTTCTTC.

This sequence joins TRBV24-1 and TRBJ2-3, with 10 bases matching TRBD2. Germline V gene data show CDR1 as KGHDR and CDR2 as SFDVKD. V was pared by 5 bases and J by 5 bases, with 3 bases of the junction left unmatched. The CDR3 consists of 14 residues. CDR3 residues: CATSGVAGGDTQYF. CDR3 DNA: TGTGCCACCAGTGGAGTAGCGGGAGGAGATACGCAGTATTTT.

V usage is TRBV9 and J usage is TRBJ1-2, with D possibly being TRBD1 (5 bases). V lost 0 bases and J lost 8, with 11 bases in between. Germline V gives CDR1 SGDLS, CDR2 YYNGEE. CDR3 length equals 13 residues. The CDR3 loop is CASSVGQGGGYTF. The CDR3 DNA sequence: TGTGCCAGCAGCGTAGGCCAGGGTGGAGGCTACACCTTC.

This sequence joins TRBV3-1 (or the pseudogene TRBV3-2) and TRBJ2-1, with TRBD2 identical over 7 bases. This CDR3 is built from 15 residues. Trimming removed 5 bases from V and 0 bases from J; junction bases left unmatched: 4. In germline, CDR1 is LGHDT, CDR2 YNNKEL (reference sequence). In DNA, the CDR3 is TGTGCCAGCAGCACGGGACTAAGCTCCTACAATGAGCAGTTCTTC. Translation: CASSTGLSSYNEQFF.

This clone was found a few times. The chain recombines TRBV5-1 with TRBJ2-1; TRBD1 matches 7 bases. V shed 5 bases and J 0 bases; nucleotides not matched to a gene: 5. From germline, CDR1 is SGHRS and CDR2 YFSETQ. CDR3 length equals 15 residues. CDR3 nucleotide sequence: TGCGCCAGCAGAACGACAGGGAGCTCCTACAATGAGCAGTTCTTC. Its protein is CASRTTGSSYNEQFF.

The genes are TRBV6-5 and TRBJ1-1; TRBD1 might be the D (6 bases). The germline V gene encodes CDR1 MNHEY and CDR2 SVGAGI. V shed 9 bases and J shed 2 bases, with 13 bases lying between them. This CDR3 region has 13 residues. The CDR3 region has the DNA TGTGCCAGTTCCGGACAGCCAAACACTGAAGCTTTCTTT. This codes for CASSGQPNTEAFF.

This chain joins TRBV29-1 and TRBJ1-2; D not resolved. Looked up from germline, CDR1 is SQVTM and CDR2 is ANQGSEA. The CDR3 contains 13 residues. Trimming cost V 3 bases and J 4 bases, with 12 bases left between them. CDR3 region: CSVEGGRLYGYTF. DNA of the CDR3: TGCAGCGTTGAGGGCGGGAGACTCTATGGCTACACCTTC.

V usage is TRBV11-2 and J usage is TRBJ1-2; 7 bases agree with TRBD1. Looked up from germline, CDR1 is SGHAT and CDR2 is FQNNGV. The CDR3 is 14 residues long. Trimming at V came to 1 base and at J to 8 bases, leaving 7 bases not matched to a gene. The CDR3 loop reads CASSLVGQTGGYTF. The CDR3 DNA is TGTGCCAGCAGCTTAGTGGGACAGACCGGGGGCTACACCTTC.

This clone was detected only once. The chain combines TRBV18 with TRBJ1-4, with TRBD1 matching over 7 bases. This CDR3 is 17 amino acids long. J lost 2 bases, V lost 1 base, and 7 bases had no gene match. Germline loops: CDR1 KGHSH, CDR2 LQKENI. The CDR3 DNA is TGTGCCAGCTCACCACGAAACCCCAGGGGGACTAATGAAAAACTGTTTTTT. Protein product: CASSPRNPRGTNEKLFF. Complete variable domain (other parts from reference TRBV18 and TRBJ1-4): NAGVMQNPRHLVRRRGQEARLRCSPMKGHSHVYWYRQLPEEGLKFMVYLQKENIIDESGMPKERFSAEFPKEGPSILRIQQVVRGDSAAYFCASSPRNPRGTNEKLFFGSGTQLSVL.

The CDR3 loop is CASSPQAGTSGQETQYF. Written as DNA, the CDR3 is TGTGCCAGCTCACCTCAAGCCGGGACTAGCGGCCAAGAGACCCAGTACTTC. This chain joins TRBV18 and TRBJ2-5, with TRBD2 identical over 11 bases. This CDR3 comprises 17 residues. V gave up 3 bases and J gave up 1 base; unmatched junction bases: 7. Germline assignment: CDR1 KGHSH and CDR2 LQKENI.

This chain connects TRBV5-6 to TRBJ1-4; TRBD1 matches at 10 bases. The V gene end was trimmed by 2 bases and the J gene end by 5 bases; junction bases not matched to a gene: 3. The CDR3 has 15 residues. Germline V gene lookup returns CDR1 SGHDT and CDR2 YYEEEE. The CDR3 spells CASSFPGQGNEKLFF. The CDR3 bases are TGTGCCAGCAGCTTTCCGGGACAGGGGAATGAAAAACTGTTTTTT.